This TCR beta chain was documented in a study of OX40 agonist ivuxolimab in advanced cancers. Some background on the complete study: Ivuxolimab, which targeted the costimulatory receptor OX40 (CD134), was an agonistic, fully human IgG2 monoclonal antibody. Intravenous ivuxolimab was administered to patients every 2 weeks at six dose levels: 0.01, 0.1, 0.3, 1.5, 3 and 10 mg/kg. The dose-escalation cohort was about 86% male with a mean age of approximately 60 years, ranging from roughly 23 to 80. Prior anti-PD-1, anti-PD-L1 or anti-CTLA-4 therapy was permitted, and checkpoint inhibitors had been received by about two fifths of dose-escalation patients. Partial responses occurred in three dose-escalation patients: two with cutaneous melanoma and one with hepatocellular carcinoma. The monotherapy dose-escalation portion (N ≈ 52 patients) of the phase I ivuxolimab trial is reported in the paper. Peripheral TCRbeta sequencing aimed to test whether ivuxolimab altered TCR sequence diversity and caused clonal T-cell expansion. Of the approximately 50 dose-escalation patients, hepatocellular carcinoma was present in about 20, melanoma in approximately 15, renal cell carcinoma in 9 and head and neck cancer in 9. General findings and caveats noted by the study authors: In the 0.1-3.0 mg/kg groups, partial responders were among the patients with the lowest normalized peripheral clonal expansion, particularly in CD8+ T cells. The antigen specificity of the peripheral T cells that underwent clonal expansion was not determined. At doses from 0.1 to 3.0 mg/kg, clonal expansion was seen in both CD4+ and CD8+ blood T cells between baseline and week 6. On average, CD8+ T cells showed more expanded clones than CD4+ T cells after ivuxolimab. Low levels of normalized T-cell clonal expansion were also seen in some nonresponding patients.

Genomic DNA was isolated from the sorted cells so that the TCRbeta CDR3 region could be sequenced. TCRbeta CDR3 regions were sequenced using the immunoSEQ Assay. TCRdb took this table from immuneACCESS and kept in-frame rearrangements with V and J called. Such tables lack part of the clones; where checked against another copy, unresolved V genes explain under half of the gap, and the rest is unexplained. This sample lists 20,000 to 25,000 clones; about 86% were detected once. 31% of the sample belongs to the ten largest clones. The CDR3 goes from the cysteine to the phenylalanine over 16 residues. The sequence is cut down to CDR3 DNA, 48 bases in frame from base 1. V is trimmed back by 0 bases and J by 7 bases, and the junction contains 10 bases that no gene match accounts for. CDR1 and CDR2 were assigned from the germline V gene (reference sequence) as GTSNPN and SVGIG. Patients with autoimmune disease history or receiving systemic immunosuppression were excluded from the trial. Peripheral blood for TCR sequencing was collected from all dose cohorts at baseline, on cycle 4 day 1, and on cycle 7 day 1. Samples came from an open-label, multicenter, first-in-human phase I dose-escalation trial of ivuxolimab. Adults with locally advanced or metastatic melanoma, renal cell carcinoma, hepatocellular carcinoma or head and neck squamous cell carcinoma were enrolled in the trial. CD4+ and CD8+ T cells were sorted separately from peripheral blood before TCR sequencing.

This clone is identified as medium-sized (0.01 to 0.1%). No cognate antigen has been identified for it. Within one base of it there is no much larger clone, and no base qualities were kept. This TCR was sampled from an adult with an advanced solid tumor such as melanoma, head and neck, liver or kidney cancer. The chain was built from TRBV30 and TRBJ2-1, and TRBD2 aligns with 9 junction nucleotides. The sample here was CD4+ or CD8+ T cells sorted from blood, taken in a trial of the OX40 agonist ivuxolimab. The nucleotide sequence is TGTGCCTGGAGTGTACTGTTTGCGGGAGGGCGGAATGAGCAGTTCTTC. It specifies CAWSVLFAGGRNEQFF.